This entry lists 2 T cell receptor beta chains sequenced from one sample in a study of PD-1 blockade in classical Hodgkin lymphoma. Every one of the patients relapsed after autologous stem cell transplantation (brentuximab vedotin exposure was variable). Here immunoSEQ multiplex PCR was the method, and the copy in TCRdb shows in-frame clones only, minus some. This table holds some 19,000 clones, over 70% found once. The sequenced sample was peripheral blood mononuclear cells (PBMCs), obtained before the second cycle of nivolumab. These receptors came from a human donor with classical Hodgkin lymphoma.

The chain recombines TRBV10-2 with TRBJ1-2; D not resolved. CDR1 and CDR2 from the germline V gene are WSHSY and SAAADI. Trimming shortened V by 7 bases and J by 5 bases, and 11 bases separated the two germline ends. This CDR3 spans 12 amino acids. For the CDR3, the DNA is TGCGCCAGCAAGACGACACAATATGGCTACACCTTC. Translating gives CASKTTQYGYTF.

J is TRBJ1-2 and V is TRBV25-1; D might be TRBD1 (5 bases). From germline, CDR1 is MGHDK and CDR2 SYGVNS. This CDR3 is built from 13 residues. V dropped 6 bases and J dropped 4 bases, with 12 bases sitting between them. This chain's CDR3 is CASSQGSSYGYTF. In DNA form, the CDR3 reads TGTGCCAGCAGCCAGGGTAGTTCCTATGGCTACACCTTC.